A single sample is the source of the 20 T cell receptor beta chains below, sequenced in a study of blood T cell repertoires in COVID-19. The assay was immunoSEQ multiplex PCR, and TCRdb's table has in-frame clones only and misses some. The sample shows more than 85,000 clones, 80% to 90% of them seen only once. The source material was peripheral blood. Receptors were obtained from a human donor in a cohort sampled during active COVID-19.

This clone was counted a single time. The V gene is TRBV28, the J gene TRBJ1-2, with TRBD1 as a possible D gene (5 bases). Germline-derived CDR1 and CDR2 are MDHEN and SYDVKM. The CDR3 is 19 residues long. The germline V and J ends were trimmed by 5 bases and 3 bases, with 28 bases remaining between them. The CDR3 loop is CASSPLGGQGLENDYGYTF. CDR3 coding DNA: TGTGCCAGCAGTCCCTTGGGAGGGCAGGGACTCGAGAACGACTATGGCTACACCTTC.

This clone was seen a handful of times. This chain links TRBV7-9 with TRBJ1-1; D is unresolved. The CDR3 extends over 12 amino acids. Germline lookup yields CDR1 SEHNR and CDR2 FQNEAQ (reference sequence). V lost 2 bases and J 1 base, leaving 2 bases between the germline ends. CDR3 nucleotides: TGTGCCAGCAGCTTACAGAACACTGAAGCTTTCTTT. Translation: CASSLQNTEAFF.

The rearrangement joins TRBV10-3 to TRBJ1-5; 8 bases are shared with TRBD1. The V segment lost 8 bases and the J segment 7 bases; nucleotides outside the gene matches: 4. CDR1 is ENHRY, CDR2 SYGVKD, per germline. The CDR3 consists of 12 residues. The CDR3 DNA sequence: TGTGCCATCGGACAGGGAGAACAGCCCCAGCATTTT. It specifies CAIGQGEQPQHF.

Remarks on this clone: The sample contains more than one DNA sequence encoding this CDR3. This chain links TRBV9 with TRBJ2-2; D is possibly TRBD1 (5 bases). This CDR3 is built from 14 residues. Germline lookup yields CDR1 SGDLS and CDR2 YYNGEE. Trimming cost V 0 bases and J 4 bases, with 7 bases left between them. CDR3 loop: CASSVGGGTGELFF. As DNA, the CDR3 is TGTGCCAGCAGCGTAGGGGGCGGCACCGGGGAGCTGTTTTTT.

V usage is TRBV5-4 and J usage is TRBJ2-1, with D possibly being TRBD2 (5 bases). CDR3 length equals 14 residues. Per the germline V gene, CDR1 is SGHNT and CDR2 is YYREEE (reference sequence). V lost 3 bases and J lost 3, with 10 bases in between. The CDR3 sequence is CASSSRAFYNEQFF. The CDR3 DNA sequence: TGTGCCAGCAGCTCGAGGGCTTTCTACAATGAGCAGTTCTTC.

This chain links TRBV3-1 (or the pseudogene TRBV3-2) with TRBJ2-2; 8 nucleotides agree with TRBD1. The germline V gene encodes CDR1 LGHDT and CDR2 YNNKEL (reference sequence). V lost 8 bases and J lost 5; bases outside the gene matches: 7. CDR3 size: 14 residues. CDR3 in DNA: TGTGCCAGCCTAGCGACAGGGGAAACCGGGGAGCTGTTTTTT. Translated: CASLATGETGELFF.

The gene calls are TRBV11-3 and TRBJ2-1; TRBD1 is a possible D gene (7 bases). There are 15 residues in the CDR3. V was clipped by 2 bases and J by 7 bases, with 15 bases between them. The germline V gene has CDR1 SGHNT and CDR2 YENEEA. This CDR3 is CASSLSGGTRNEQFF. Written as DNA, the CDR3 is TGTGCCAGCAGCTTATCAGGGGGGACACGGAATGAGCAGTTCTTC.

About this clone itself: One junction end does not reproduce the germline sequence, and a read error may be involved. The chain has TRBV29-1 and TRBJ2-1; unclear D gene. There are 14 residues in the CDR3. Germline V gene lookup returns CDR1 SQVTM and CDR2 ANQGSEA. CDR3 nucleotide sequence: TGCAGCGTAGTTTCTTGGCCCTCCCACAATGAGCAGTTCTTC. It codes for CSVVSWPSHNEQFF.

The chain recombines TRBV5-1 with TRBJ1-5; D possibly corresponds to TRBD1 (6 bases). The germline V gene encodes CDR1 SGHRS and CDR2 YFSETQ. V lost 1 base, J lost 0 bases, and 8 bases lay in between. The CDR3 is 15 residues long. CDR3 nucleotides: TGCGCCAGCAGCTTGCGAGGGGGTAGCAATCAGCCCCAGCATTTT. Its translation: CASSLRGGSNQPQHF.

The gene calls are TRBV4-1 and TRBJ1-2; 8 nucleotides line up with TRBD1. V was pared by 0 bases and J by 6 bases, with 6 bases of the junction left unmatched. CDR3 size: 15 residues. CDR1 and CDR2 from the germline V gene are MGHRA and YSYEKL. The CDR3 DNA is TGCGCCAGCAGCCAAGATAGGGCAGGGGGCGATGGCTACACCTTC. Translated: CASSQDRAGGDGYTF.

The chain is built from TRBV7-2 and TRBJ2-1; perhaps TRBD2 as D (7 bases). The CDR3 has 16 residues. Germline V gene sequence: CDR1 SGHTA, CDR2 FQGNSA. V lost 1 base to trimming and J lost 6 bases, with 16 bases between them. The chain's CDR3 is CASSLGSSGGINEQFF. The DNA of the CDR3 is TGTGCCAGCAGCTTAGGCTCGTCGGGGGGCATCAATGAGCAGTTCTTC.

DNA of the CDR3: TGTGCCACCAGCAGCTACGGGACTAGCGGGGTCCACAATGAGCAGTTCTTC. As protein: CATSSYGTSGVHNEQFF. V is TRBV15 and J is TRBJ2-1; 13 bases fit TRBD2. This CDR3 region has 17 residues. The germline V gene encodes CDR1 LNHNV and CDR2 YYDKDF (reference sequence). V was clipped by 3 bases and J by 5 bases; unmatched bases: 7.

The J gene is TRBJ1-5, the V gene TRBV2; 8 bases match TRBD1. Trimming at V came to 5 bases and at J to 6 bases, leaving 9 bases not matched to a gene. The V gene's germline CDR1 is SNHLY and CDR2 FYNNEI. The CDR3 totals 15 residues. The chain's CDR3 is CASSFQGASGQPQHF. CDR3 coding DNA: TGTGCCAGCAGTTTCCAGGGGGCGAGCGGTCAGCCCCAGCATTTT.

The chain is built from TRBV10-3 and TRBJ1-1, with D tentatively TRBD1 (5 bases). From germline, CDR1 is ENHRY and CDR2 SYGVKD. This CDR3 spans 12 amino acids. V lost 6 bases and J lost 6, with 11 bases in between. CDR3 region: CAISPAGAEAFF. In DNA form, the CDR3 reads TGTGCCATCAGCCCTGCGGGGGCTGAAGCTTTCTTT.

This chain joins TRBV3-1 (or the pseudogene TRBV3-2) and TRBJ2-7, with 8 bases that match TRBD2. This CDR3 region has 13 residues. The germline V gene encodes CDR1 LGHDT and CDR2 YNNKEL (reference sequence). The V segment lost 4 bases and the J segment 5 bases; nucleotides outside the gene matches: 4. CDR3 sequence: CASSLSGGDEQYF. CDR3 coding DNA: TGTGCCAGCAGCCTCTCCGGGGGGGACGAGCAGTACTTC.

This chain connects TRBV7-6 to TRBJ2-6; the match to TRBD1 covers 12 bases. In germline, CDR1 is SGHVS, CDR2 FNYEAQ. Unmatched junction bases numbered 4, after V lost 2 bases and J lost 11 bases. The CDR3 is made up of 15 amino acids. The CDR3 bases are TGTGCCAGCAGCTTAACCGGGACAGGGGGCCACGTCCTGACTTTC. It encodes CASSLTGTGGHVLTF. Based on the CDR3 plus reference TRBV7-6 and TRBJ2-6, the full variable domain is GAGVSQSPRYKVTKRGQDVALRCDPISGHVSLYWYRQALGQGPEFLTYFNYEAQQDKSGLPNDRFSAERPEGSISTLTIQRTEQRDSAMYRCASSLTGTGGHVLTFGAGSRLTVL.

The V call is TRBV4-3, the J call TRBJ2-2; possibly TRBD2 for D (7 bases). The CDR3 loop spans 16 amino acids. V dropped 0 bases and J dropped 6 bases, with 14 bases sitting between them. Germline V gives CDR1 LGHNA, CDR2 YSLEER. CDR3 sequence reads: CASSQDGGGGAGELFF. CDR3 sequence (DNA): TGCGCCAGCAGCCAAGATGGCGGGGGCGGAGCCGGGGAGCTGTTTTTT.

V gene TRBV9 combines with J gene TRBJ2-5, with D possibly being TRBD1 (6 bases). Trimming shortened V by 4 bases and J by 5 bases, and 18 bases separated the two germline ends. Germline loops: CDR1 SGDLS, CDR2 YYNGEE. This CDR3 has 15 residues. The chain's CDR3 is CASSTRGGSGETQYF. The DNA for the CDR3 is TGTGCCAGCAGCACTCGAGGGGGTTCAGGGGAGACCCAGTACTTC.

The rearrangement uses TRBV6-5 and TRBJ2-1; TRBD2 agrees at 7 bases. CDR1 MNHEY and CDR2 SVGAGI come from the germline V gene. The CDR3 runs to 15 residues. Trimming took 6 bases from V and 9 from J; bases not matched to a gene: 14. Written as DNA, the CDR3 is TGTGCCAGCAGAGCAAGACTAGCCCCCGCCCCTGAGCAGTTCTTC. It is translated as CASRARLAPAPEQFF.

CDR3 DNA sequence: TGTGCCAGCTCTAAGGGGGGGTCGATCCCGGAGGAGCAGTACTTC. This gives the protein CASSKGGSIPEEQYF. The chain is built from TRBV5-4 and TRBJ2-7; possibly TRBD2 for D (7 bases). With 7 bases removed from V and 7 bases from J, the gap between germline ends came to 24 bases. The CDR3 is 15 amino acids. CDR1 and CDR2 (germline): SGHNT, YYREEE (reference sequence).